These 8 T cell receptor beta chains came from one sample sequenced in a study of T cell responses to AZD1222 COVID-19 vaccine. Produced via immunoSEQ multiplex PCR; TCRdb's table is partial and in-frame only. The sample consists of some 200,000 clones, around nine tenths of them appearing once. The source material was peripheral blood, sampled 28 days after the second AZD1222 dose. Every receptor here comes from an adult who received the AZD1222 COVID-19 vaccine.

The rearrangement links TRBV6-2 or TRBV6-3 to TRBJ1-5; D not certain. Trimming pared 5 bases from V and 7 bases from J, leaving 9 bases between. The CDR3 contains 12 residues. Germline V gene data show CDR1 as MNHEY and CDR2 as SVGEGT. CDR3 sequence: CASSDQGQPQHF. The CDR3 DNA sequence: TGTGCCAGCAGTGACCAAGGACAGCCCCAGCATTTT.

DNA of the CDR3: TGTGCCAGCAGTTTATTTTTTGGGACTAGCGGGAGCGGTTACGAGCAGTACTTC. It translates to CASSLFFGTSGSGYEQYF. This rearrangement joins TRBV28 to TRBJ2-7; TRBD2 aligns across 14 bases. The V segment lost 1 base and the J segment 4 bases; nucleotides outside the gene matches: 9. CDR3 length: 18 amino acids. CDR1 and CDR2 (germline): MDHEN, SYDVKM.

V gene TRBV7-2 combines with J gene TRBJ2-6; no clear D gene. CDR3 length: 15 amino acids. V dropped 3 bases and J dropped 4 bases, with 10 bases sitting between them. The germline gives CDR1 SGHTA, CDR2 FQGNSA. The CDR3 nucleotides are TGTGCCAGCAGCTTGCAGCCGCCGGGGGCCAACGTCCTGACTTTC. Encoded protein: CASSLQPPGANVLTF.

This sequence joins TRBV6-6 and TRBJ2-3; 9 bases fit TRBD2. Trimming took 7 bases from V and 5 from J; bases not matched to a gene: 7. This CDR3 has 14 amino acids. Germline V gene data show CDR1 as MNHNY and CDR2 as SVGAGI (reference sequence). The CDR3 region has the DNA TGTGCCAGCAAGGGCGGGAGGGAGGGAGATACGCAGTATTTT. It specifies CASKGGREGDTQYF.

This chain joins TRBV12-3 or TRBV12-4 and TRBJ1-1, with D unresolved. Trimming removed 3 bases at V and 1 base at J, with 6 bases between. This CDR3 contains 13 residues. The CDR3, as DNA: TGTGCCAGCAGTTTCGGAGAGAACACTGAAGCTTTCTTT. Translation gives CASSFGENTEAFF.

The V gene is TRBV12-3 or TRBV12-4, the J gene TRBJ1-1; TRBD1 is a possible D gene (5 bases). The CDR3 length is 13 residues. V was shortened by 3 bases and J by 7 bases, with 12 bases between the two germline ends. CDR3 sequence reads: CASSFSGTNEAFF. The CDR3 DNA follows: TGTGCCAGCAGTTTTTCGGGGACCAATGAAGCTTTCTTT.

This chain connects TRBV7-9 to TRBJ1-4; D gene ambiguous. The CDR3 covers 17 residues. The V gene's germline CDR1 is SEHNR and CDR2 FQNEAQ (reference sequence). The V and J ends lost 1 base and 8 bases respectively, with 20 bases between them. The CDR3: CASSLVPASASAEKLFF. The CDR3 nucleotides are TGTGCCAGCAGCTTAGTGCCCGCATCAGCATCTGCGGAAAAACTGTTTTTT.

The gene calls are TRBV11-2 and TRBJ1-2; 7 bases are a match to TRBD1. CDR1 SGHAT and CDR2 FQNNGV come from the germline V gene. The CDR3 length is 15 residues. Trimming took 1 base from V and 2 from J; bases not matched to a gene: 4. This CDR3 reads CASSLGGQKNYGYTF. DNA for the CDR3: TGTGCCAGCAGCTTAGGGGGACAGAAAAACTATGGCTACACCTTC.